This T cell receptor (beta chain) stems from a study of T cell repertoires in cytomegalovirus infection. Study-level information: HLA-B-restricted CMV epitopes that are well studied, plus recently identified HLA-C-restricted ones, were used by the study. Study-level results: Dominating the ex vivo response were TCR beta clonotypes that were CMV-specific and HLA-C-restricted.

About this clonotype itself: Its antigen is unidentified. Compared with germline, one end of the junction differs, possibly owing to a read error.

The CDR3 spans 14 residues. The germline gives CDR1 MDHEN, CDR2 SYDVKM. TCRdb fed the reads into MiXCR, producing one record per CDR3 protein. Of 75,000 to 100,000 distinct CDR3 sequences listed, about 29% are singletons. The receptor was derived from a human donor in good health (CMV status not recorded). Some clones in this sample may be carry-over from other donors' samples. The sequenced sample was CD8+ T cells from cultured PBMCs, obtained from culture after CMV antigen stimulation. This chain links TRBV28 with TRBJ2-3; D might be TRBD2 (5 bases). CDR3 nucleotides: TGTACCAGCAGGTCCTGGACTAGCACAGATACGCAGTATTTT. It yields the protein CTSRSWTSTDTQYF.